Below, 17 T cell receptor beta chains from the same sample are listed, as sequenced in a study of blood T cell repertoires in COVID-19. Clones were read by immunoSEQ multiplex PCR, and TCRdb kept only the in-frame ones, dropping some. The data contain 50,000 to 65,000 clones, approximately 90% of them singletons. Sequenced sample: peripheral blood. The origin of the receptors is a human donor in a cohort sampled during active COVID-19.

The CDR3 sequence: CAAGPDRGELFF. In DNA, the CDR3 is TGTGCGGCGGGACCCGATCGCGGGGAGCTGTTTTTT. The gene calls are TRBV12-5 and TRBJ2-2; TRBD2 might be the D (6 bases). Germline CDR1 reads LGHNT; CDR2 reads FRNRAP. The CDR3 loop spans 12 amino acids.

The chain has TRBV7-2 and TRBJ2-3, with TRBD2 matching over 13 bases. Per germline, CDR1 SGHTA and CDR2 FQGNSA. CDR3 length: 15 residues. Losses at the gene ends were 4 bases for V and 5 bases for J; bases not matched to a gene: 3. The CDR3, as DNA: TGTGCCAGCAGCTGGGGACTAGCGGGGAAAGATACGCAGTATTTT. Translating gives CASSWGLAGKDTQYF. The complete variable domain, with remaining parts taken from reference TRBV7-2 and TRBJ2-3, reads GAGVSQSPSNKVTEKGKDVELRCDPISGHTALYWYRQSLGQGLEFLIYFQGNSAPDKSGLPSDRFSAERTGGSVSTLTIQRTQQEDSAVYLCASSWGLAGKDTQYFGPGTRLTVL.

The CDR3 protein is CSASGRGVRSNQPQHF. The CDR3 DNA reads as TGCAGTGCTAGTGGCAGGGGAGTTAGGAGCAATCAGCCCCAGCATTTT. The chain recombines TRBV20-1 with TRBJ1-5; possible D gene TRBD1, 6 bases. V dropped 3 bases and J dropped 1 base, with 16 bases sitting between them. CDR1 and CDR2 from the germline V gene are DFQATT and SNEGSKA (reference sequence). This CDR3 region has 16 residues.

The chain links TRBV14 to TRBJ2-4, with 12 positions matching TRBD2. CDR1 is SGHDN and CDR2 is FVKESK in the germline V gene. The CDR3 has 16 residues. V shed 4 bases and J 8 bases; nucleotides not matched to a gene: 9. Written as DNA, the CDR3 is TGTGCCAGCAGCCGTGGTCTAGCGGGGGGGACATACATTCAGTACTTC. Translation gives CASSRGLAGGTYIQYF. The full variable domain, with the rest looked up from reference TRBV14 and TRBJ2-4, is EAGVTQFPSHSVIEKGQTVTLRCDPISGHDNLYWYRRVMGKEIKFLLHFVKESKQDESGMPNNRFLAERTGGTYSTLKVQPAELEDSGVYFCASSRGLAGGTYIQYFGAGTRLSVL.

The chain couples TRBV7-2 to TRBJ2-3; 7 bases fit TRBD2. CDR1 and CDR2 (germline): SGHTA, FQGNSA. The CDR3 runs to 15 residues. V shed 5 bases and J 0 bases; nucleotides not matched to a gene: 5. The CDR3 DNA is TGTGCCAGCAGCCGGGACTACCTTAGCACAGATACGCAGTATTTT. It is translated as CASSRDYLSTDTQYF.

The J gene is TRBJ2-3, the V gene TRBV24-1; no definite D call. CDR3 length: 15 amino acids. V was pared by 4 bases and J by 2 bases, with 12 bases between. Germline V gene sequence: CDR1 KGHDR, CDR2 SFDVKD. CDR3 sequence: CATSEAAPTTDTQYF. The CDR3 nucleotides are TGTGCCACCAGTGAGGCAGCGCCCACCACAGATACGCAGTATTTT.

This clone was counted only a few times. CDR3 region: CASSHLQGASGYTF. In nucleotides, the CDR3 is TGTGCCAGCAGCCACCTACAGGGGGCGAGTGGCTACACCTTC. This chain connects TRBV3-1 (or the pseudogene TRBV3-2) to TRBJ1-2; the match to TRBD1 covers 9 bases. V gave up 3 bases and J gave up 7 bases; unmatched junction bases: 6. Germline V gene data show CDR1 as LGHDT and CDR2 as YNNKEL (reference sequence). The CDR3 is 14 amino acids.

The J gene is TRBJ2-1, the V gene TRBV4-3, with TRBD2 identical over 9 bases. V lost 6 bases, J lost 2 bases, and 5 bases stayed unmatched. Germline lookup yields CDR1 LGHNA and CDR2 YSLEER. The CDR3 covers 15 residues. CDR3 sequence: CASSFSGRTYNEQFF. CDR3 DNA: TGCGCCAGCAGTTTTAGCGGGAGAACCTACAATGAGCAGTTCTTC.

The CDR3 DNA sequence: TGTGCCAGCAGTTATGGCCCACAAGAAAAACTGTTTTTT. It translates to CASSYGPQEKLFF. The chain carries TRBV6-5 and TRBJ1-4; D ambiguous. Germline loops: CDR1 MNHEY, CDR2 SVGAGI. The CDR3 has 13 residues. V was trimmed by 3 bases and J by 8 bases, leaving 10 bases between them.

The V call is TRBV2, the J call TRBJ1-5; D perhaps matches TRBD1 (5 bases). The CDR3 totals 15 residues. V was cut by 4 bases and J by 0 bases, with 10 bases left in between. Germline lookup yields CDR1 SNHLY and CDR2 FYNNEI. The CDR3 protein is CASSGGSYSNQPQHF. Here the CDR3 DNA reads TGTGCCAGCAGTGGGGGCTCTTATAGCAATCAGCCCCAGCATTTT.

V usage is TRBV4-2 and J usage is TRBJ2-7; 7 bases line up with TRBD1. The CDR3 totals 15 residues. Trimming at V came to 6 bases and at J to 2 bases, leaving 10 bases not matched to a gene. The V gene's germline CDR1 is LGHNA and CDR2 YNFKEQ. The CDR3 loop reads CASRIKLGGPYEQYF. The CDR3 DNA follows: TGTGCCAGCAGGATAAAACTAGGGGGCCCCTACGAGCAGTACTTC.

The rearrangement uses TRBV6-1 and TRBJ2-7; D remains unclear. The CDR3 consists of 15 residues. The germline CDR1 and CDR2 sequences are MNHNS and SASEGT. V was trimmed by 1 base and J by 3 bases, leaving 13 bases between them. CDR3 sequence: CASSEEFAAYYEQYF. For the CDR3, the DNA is TGTGCCAGCAGTGAAGAATTCGCGGCCTACTACGAGCAGTACTTC.

This chain joins TRBV2 and TRBJ2-5, with D possibly being TRBD1 (5 bases). CDR1 is SNHLY and CDR2 is FYNNEI in the germline V gene. The ends were cut back, 8 bases at V and 5 bases at J, with 15 bases in the middle. The CDR3 is 13 residues long. The CDR3 coding sequence is TGTGCCAGCGTACTTAGTCAGGGCGAGACCCAGTACTTC. Translated, it gives CASVLSQGETQYF.

The V gene is TRBV11-2, the J gene TRBJ2-7; TRBD2 aligns across 8 bases. V shed 7 bases and J 6 bases; nucleotides not matched to a gene: 20. The CDR3 length is 17 residues. The germline V gene encodes CDR1 SGHAT and CDR2 FQNNGV. The CDR3 here is CASKPILPGLELAEQYF. The CDR3 DNA follows: TGTGCCAGCAAGCCTATCCTTCCGGGACTAGAGCTAGCCGAGCAGTACTTC.

On this clone: An end of the junction does not agree with germline; a read error may underlie this. At the DNA level, this CDR3 is encoded by other sequences in the same sample as well. This chain joins TRBV6-5 and TRBJ2-5; TRBD2 aligns across 8 bases. The germline V gene encodes CDR1 MNHEY and CDR2 SVGAGI. The CDR3 is made up of 13 amino acids. The CDR3 nucleotides read TGTGCCAGCAGTTCGGGAGGGATTCAGACTCAGTACTTC. Protein sequence: CASSSGGIQTQYF.

The J gene is TRBJ1-2, the V gene TRBV4-1; 11 bases align to TRBD1. This CDR3 has 18 residues. CDR1 and CDR2 from the germline V gene are MGHRA and YSYEKL. V was pared by 2 bases and J by 5 bases, with 13 bases of the junction left unmatched. For the CDR3, the DNA is TGCGCCAGCAGCCAACATTTATCCAGGACAGGGGGCGATTATGGCTACACCTTC. Residues: CASSQHLSRTGGDYGYTF.

V gene TRBV7-3 combines with J gene TRBJ2-3; D not certain. This CDR3 is built from 13 residues. With 0 bases removed from V and 2 bases from J, the gap between germline ends came to 3 bases. In germline, CDR1 is SGHTA, CDR2 FQGTGA. The CDR3 DNA sequence: TGTGCCAGCAGCTTAACTATCACAGATACGCAGTATTTT. Protein: CASSLTITDTQYF.